These 6 T cell receptor beta chains originate from one sample sequenced in a study of cytomegalovirus exposure and HLA in healthy donors. PCR involved 60 Vbeta and 13 Jbeta primers. Sequencing used immunoSEQ multiplex PCR; TCRdb keeps in-frame clones, though not all of them. Counted here are roughly 180,000 clones, 77% occurring once; the ten biggest clones make up less than 4.5%. Sequenced material: PBMCs. The receptors here all came from a woman aged 60 to 75 in good health and CMV-seropositive.

The chain has TRBV4-3 and TRBJ1-5; 8 nucleotides match TRBD1. J lost 1 base, V lost 0 bases, and 2 bases had no gene match. There are 16 residues in the CDR3. In germline, CDR1 is LGHNA, CDR2 YSLEER. As DNA, the CDR3 is TGCGCCAGCAGCCAAGATGGACAGGGCAGCAATCAGCCCCAGCATTTT. It encodes CASSQDGQGSNQPQHF.

This sequence joins TRBV7-9 and TRBJ1-1; D is uncertain. There are 14 residues in the CDR3. V lost 6 bases and J lost 0, with 11 bases in between. CDR1 and CDR2 (germline): SEHNR, FQNEAQ (reference sequence). The CDR3: CASRSEILNTEAFF. The CDR3 coding sequence is TGTGCCAGCAGGTCGGAGATTCTGAACACTGAAGCTTTCTTT.

V gene TRBV12-5 combines with J gene TRBJ2-1; 10 nucleotides agree with TRBD1. V gave up 1 base and J gave up 10 bases; unmatched junction bases: 1. This CDR3 is 13 amino acids long. Germline V gene sequence: CDR1 LGHNT, CDR2 FRNRAP. CDR3 nucleotide sequence: TGTGCTAGTGGTTTGGCGACAGGGGGCGAGCAGTTCTTC. Its protein product is CASGLATGGEQFF. The full variable domain, rest sourced from reference TRBV12-5 and TRBJ2-1, is DARVTQTPRHKVTEMGQEVTMRCQPILGHNTVFWYRQTMMQGLELLAYFRNRAPLDDSGMPKDRFSAEMPDATLATLKIQPSEPRDSAVYFCASGLATGGEQFFGPGTRLTVL.

V and J are TRBV7-9 and TRBJ1-5; D uncertain. Trimming shortened V by 5 bases and J by 4 bases, and 15 bases separated the two germline ends. Germline-derived CDR1 and CDR2 are SEHNR and FQNEAQ (reference sequence). This CDR3 has 15 amino acids. In DNA, the CDR3 is TGTGCCAGCAGCGTAGATGTCGGACTAAATCAGCCCCAGCATTTT. It translates to CASSVDVGLNQPQHF.

DNA of the CDR3: TGTGCCAGCAGCTTAGATCCACCCCTGACAGGGTGGGGCGGGGATACGCAGTATTTT. Translating gives CASSLDPPLTGWGGDTQYF. The chain couples TRBV7-9 to TRBJ2-3, with 7 bases fitting TRBD1. Germline-derived CDR1 and CDR2 are SEHNR and FQNEAQ (reference sequence). This CDR3 region has 19 residues. V lost 1 base to trimming and J lost 6 bases; unmatched junction nucleotides: 19.

This clone was observed a few times. Other DNA sequences in this specimen translate into the identical CDR3. V and J are TRBV7-8 and TRBJ2-6; D is perhaps TRBD1 (5 bases). The length of the CDR3 is 14 residues. V was shortened by 0 bases and J by 10 bases, with 10 bases between the two germline ends. Germline assignment: CDR1 SGHVS and CDR2 FQNEAQ. The CDR3 protein is CASSLASQGNVLTF. CDR3 sequence (DNA): TGTGCCAGCAGCTTAGCGAGCCAGGGAAACGTCCTGACTTTC. The full variable domain, its missing parts supplied by reference TRBV7-8 and TRBJ2-6, is GAGVSQSPRYKVAKRGQDVALRCDPISGHVSLFWYQQALGQGPEFLTYFQNEAQLDKSGLPSDRFFAERPEGSVSTLKIQRTQQEDSAVYLCASSLASQGNVLTFGAGSRLTVL.